A selection of T cell receptor beta chains follows, all from one sample in a study of T cells in Graves' hyperthyroidism and ophthalmopathy. TCRdb independently ran MiXCR on the multiplex PCR reads; one entry per CDR3 protein. The table includes some 500,000 distinct CDR3 sequences, approximately 14% detected once. The sequencing sample was made of blood. The source of these receptors is a woman under 30 with Graves' hyperthyroidism. The CDR3 runs from the conserved cysteine through the conserved F or W. Each record gives: V gene, CDR3 length, clone size, J gene, D gene, CDR3 protein, CDR3 DNA. A D gene is named only where the DNA matches it firmly. Clone size is shown for a subset of rows, as once, few, many or a class of expanded clone.

V: TRBV12-3/TRBV12-4
length: 14
size: many
J: TRBJ2-1
D: TRBD2
CDR3: CASQRLAGGDEQFF
DNA: TGTGCCAGTCAGAGGTTAGCGGGAGGCGATGAGCAGTTCTTC

V: TRBV2
length: 14
size: once
J: TRBJ2-1
D: TRBD2
CDR3: CASTPGLALNEQFF
DNA: TGTGCCAGCACCCCGGGACTAGCCCTCAATGAGCAGTTCTTC

V: TRBV6-1
length: 14
size: many
J: TRBJ1-2
D: -
CDR3: CASSYTDSGYGYTF
DNA: TGTGCCAGCAGCTATACGGACAGCGGCTATGGCTACACCTTC

V: TRBV20-1
length: 19
size: few
J: TRBJ2-1
D: TRBD2
CDR3: CSARDEQGSGRLTYNEQFF
DNA: TGCAGTGCTAGAGACGAGCAAGGTAGCGGGAGGCTCACCTACAATGAGCAGTTCTTC

V: TRBV5-8
length: 15
size: many
J: TRBJ1-2
D: TRBD1
CDR3: CASSLGQAEVYGYTF
DNA: TGTGCCAGCAGCTTAGGACAGGCCGAGGTATATGGCTACACCTTC

V: TRBV3-1
length: 14
size: few
J: TRBJ2-3
D: -
CDR3: CASSQDGPPDTRYF
DNA: TGTGCCAGCAGCCAAGATGGGCCCCCAGATACGCGGTATTTT

V: TRBV18
length: 14
size: many
J: TRBJ2-3
D: -
CDR3: CATLAGPSTDTQYF
DNA: TGTGCCACCTTGGCGGGACCTAGCACAGATACGCAGTATTTT

V: TRBV11-2
length: 14
size: many
J: TRBJ2-7
D: -
CDR3: CASSWGGGAYEQYF
DNA: TGTGCCAGCAGTTGGGGGGGCGGGGCCTACGAGCAGTACTTC

V: TRBV18
length: 13
size: -
J: TRBJ2-5
D: -
CDR3: CASSPRSEETQYF
DNA: TGTGCCAGCTCACCACGGAGCGAAGAGACCCAGTACTTC

V: TRBV6-1
length: 14
size: many
J: TRBJ1-2
D: TRBD1
CDR3: CASGRQGANYGYTF
DNA: TGTGCCAGCGGGCGACAGGGGGCGAACTATGGCTACACCTTC

V: TRBV20-1
length: 15
size: many
J: TRBJ2-3
D: TRBD2
CDR3: CSASYSGRPTDTQYF
DNA: TGCAGTGCTAGTTATAGCGGGAGGCCCACAGATACGCAGTATTTT

V: TRBV27
length: 16
size: many
J: TRBJ2-1
D: -
CDR3: CASTGLAGPMGNEQFF
DNA: TGTGCCAGCACCGGCCTGGCAGGACCCATGGGGAATGAGCAGTTCTTC

V: TRBV5-1
length: 15
size: many
J: TRBJ2-1
D: TRBD2
CDR3: CASRTSGRVYNEQFF
DNA: TGCGCCAGCAGGACTAGCGGGAGGGTCTACAATGAGCAGTTCTTC

V: TRBV12-5
length: 13
size: many
J: TRBJ1-1
D: -
CDR3: CASGWGGSTEAFF
DNA: TGTGCTAGTGGCTGGGGGGGGAGCACTGAAGCTTTCTTT

V: TRBV7-9
length: 14
size: -
J: TRBJ1-6
D: TRBD1
CDR3: CASRPRQGGSPLHF
DNA: TGTGCCAGCAGACCTCGACAGGGGGGATCACCCCTCCACTTT

V: TRBV4-1
length: 15
size: -
J: TRBJ2-7
D: -
CDR3: CSSSQDKGPGFEQYF
DNA: TGCTCCAGCAGCCAAGATAAGGGTCCGGGGTTCGAGCAGTACTTC

V: TRBV19
length: 15
size: -
J: TRBJ1-6
D: TRBD1
CDR3: CASSIEGQGYPPLHF
DNA: TGTGCCAGTAGTATCGAGGGACAGGGATATCCACCCCTCCACTTT

V: TRBV6-1
length: 14
size: -
J: TRBJ1-3
D: -
CDR3: CAISGQISGNTIYF
DNA: TGTGCCATTTCAGGACAAATCTCTGGAAACACCATATATTTT

V: TRBV20-1
length: 15
size: -
J: TRBJ2-1
D: TRBD2
CDR3: CSARDAGGPNNEQFF
DNA: TGCAGTGCTAGAGATGCGGGAGGGCCGAACAATGAGCAGTTCTTC

V: TRBV19
length: 16
size: few
J: TRBJ2-1
D: TRBD2
CDR3: CASSLWRSGRVNEQFF
DNA: TGTGCCAGTAGCCTTTGGCGAAGCGGGAGGGTTAATGAGCAGTTCTTC

V: TRBV30
length: 10
size: many
J: TRBJ2-1
D: -
CDR3: CAWSQHEQFF
DNA: TGTGCCTGGAGTCAACATGAGCAGTTCTTC

V: TRBV6-6
length: 17
size: -
J: TRBJ1-5
D: -
CDR3: CASSYSPGQNSNQPQHF
DNA: TGTGCCAGCAGTTACTCACCGGGACAAAATAGCAATCAGCCCCAGCATTTT

V: TRBV11-2
length: 16
size: many
J: TRBJ2-1
D: TRBD2
CDR3: CASSGTGTSGGNEQFF
DNA: TGTGCCAGCAGCGGGACCGGGACTAGCGGGGGTAATGAGCAGTTCTTC

V: TRBV29-1
length: 12
size: many
J: TRBJ1-1
D: -
CDR3: CSVADWNTEAFF
DNA: TGCAGCGTCGCCGACTGGAACACTGAAGCTTTCTTT

V: TRBV6-1
length: 16
size: -
J: TRBJ2-5
D: TRBD2
CDR3: CASSEELAGGEETQYF
DNA: TGTGCCAGCAGTGAAGAACTAGCGGGAGGGGAAGAGACCCAGTACTTC

V: TRBV7-9
length: 15
size: many
J: TRBJ2-1
D: TRBD1
CDR3: CASSLRQGLTYEQFF
DNA: TGTGCCAGCAGCCTCCGACAGGGCTTAACCTATGAGCAGTTCTTC

V: TRBV7-8
length: 15
size: many
J: TRBJ2-1
D: -
CDR3: CASSFLQDSYNEQFF
DNA: TGTGCCAGCAGCTTTCTACAGGACAGTTACAATGAGCAGTTCTTC

V: TRBV3-1
length: 14
size: many
J: TRBJ2-3
D: -
CDR3: CASSQDARTDTQYF
DNA: TGTGCCAGCAGCCAAGATGCTCGCACAGATACGCAGTATTTT

V: TRBV12-3/TRBV12-4
length: 19
size: many
J: TRBJ2-3
D: -
CDR3: CASSLALGSSGGSTDTQYF
DNA: TGTGCCAGCAGTTTAGCGCTCGGTAGTAGCGGAGGGAGCACAGATACGCAGTATTTT

V: TRBV7-9
length: 16
size: few
J: TRBJ2-1
D: TRBD2
CDR3: CASSPVAGQHYNEQFF
DNA: TGTGCCAGCAGCCCGGTAGCGGGACAACACTACAATGAGCAGTTCTTC

V: TRBV11-2
length: 15
size: many
J: TRBJ2-3
D: TRBD1
CDR3: CASSLGQGAKDTQYF
DNA: TGTGCCAGCAGCTTAGGACAGGGGGCAAAAGATACGCAGTATTTT

V: TRBV4-1
length: 15
size: many
J: TRBJ2-5
D: -
CDR3: CASSPNPTDQETQYF
DNA: TGCGCCAGCAGCCCGAACCCCACAGACCAAGAGACCCAGTACTTC

V: TRBV20-1
length: 17
size: many
J: TRBJ2-1
D: TRBD1
CDR3: CSASSRGQGLPYNEQFF
DNA: TGCAGTGCTAGTTCACGAGGACAGGGGTTGCCCTACAATGAGCAGTTCTTC

V: TRBV12-3/TRBV12-4
length: 13
size: many
J: TRBJ1-2
D: -
CDR3: CASSPDGDYGYTF
DNA: TGTGCCAGCAGTCCTGACGGAGACTATGGCTACACCTTC

V: TRBV18
length: 14
size: few
J: TRBJ2-1
D: -
CDR3: CASSPRPGYNEQFF
DNA: TGTGCCAGCTCACCTCGACCGGGGTACAATGAGCAGTTCTTC

V: TRBV7-9
length: 14
size: many
J: TRBJ1-4
D: TRBD1
CDR3: CASSLVFDRGKLFF
DNA: TGTGCCAGCAGCTTAGTGTTCGACAGGGGAAAACTGTTTTTT

V: TRBV27
length: 16
size: many
J: TRBJ2-7
D: -
CDR3: CASSTLRDTSRDEQYF
DNA: TGTGCCAGCAGTACCTTAAGGGACACAAGTCGAGACGAGCAGTACTTC

V: TRBV11-2
length: 14
size: many
J: TRBJ1-1
D: -
CDR3: CASSTWGMDTEAFF
DNA: TGTGCCAGCAGCACCTGGGGCATGGATACTGAAGCTTTCTTT

V: TRBV6-1
length: 13
size: many
J: TRBJ1-1
D: -
CDR3: CASSYGAYTEAFF
DNA: TGTGCCAGCAGTTACGGGGCTTACACTGAAGCTTTCTTT

V: TRBV19
length: 13
size: many
J: TRBJ1-5
D: -
CDR3: CASTDRVSRPQHF
DNA: TGTGCCAGTACCGATCGGGTCTCGCGGCCCCAGCATTTT

V: TRBV2
length: 19
size: many
J: TRBJ2-6
D: TRBD1
CDR3: CASRPMPGQKDSGANVLTF
DNA: TGTGCCAGCAGGCCAATGCCGGGACAGAAAGACTCTGGGGCCAACGTCCTGACTTTC

V: TRBV27
length: 15
size: many
J: TRBJ2-1
D: -
CDR3: CASSSADRGYNEQFF
DNA: TGTGCCAGCTCTTCCGCGGATCGGGGCTACAATGAGCAGTTCTTC

V: TRBV11-3
length: 14
size: many
J: TRBJ1-3
D: -
CDR3: CASSLEYSGNTIYF
DNA: TGTGCCAGCAGCCTCGAATACTCTGGAAACACCATATATTTT

V: TRBV30
length: 13
size: many
J: TRBJ1-2
D: -
CDR3: CAWQQGLSYGYTF
DNA: TGTGCCTGGCAACAGGGCTTGAGCTATGGCTACACCTTC

V: TRBV11-2
length: 11
size: many
J: TRBJ2-1
D: -
CDR3: CASAEENEQFF
DNA: TGTGCCAGCGCTGAAGAGAATGAGCAGTTCTTC

V: TRBV9
length: 15
size: many
J: TRBJ1-3
D: -
CDR3: CASSPVGLSGNTIYF
DNA: TGTGCCAGCAGCCCAGTGGGACTCTCTGGAAACACCATATATTTT

V: TRBV20-1
length: 12
size: few
J: TRBJ2-7
D: -
CDR3: CSARPNSYEQYF
DNA: TGCAGTGCTAGACCGAACAGCTACGAGCAGTACTTC

V: TRBV3-1
length: 13
size: -
J: TRBJ1-1
D: -
CDR3: CASSLGGGFEAFF
DNA: TGTGCCAGCAGCCTGGGCGGGGGCTTTGAAGCTTTCTTT

V: TRBV20-1
length: 12
size: few
J: TRBJ1-1
D: -
CDR3: CSARGQTGGAFF
DNA: TGCAGTGCTAGGGGTCAGACTGGTGGAGCTTTCTTT